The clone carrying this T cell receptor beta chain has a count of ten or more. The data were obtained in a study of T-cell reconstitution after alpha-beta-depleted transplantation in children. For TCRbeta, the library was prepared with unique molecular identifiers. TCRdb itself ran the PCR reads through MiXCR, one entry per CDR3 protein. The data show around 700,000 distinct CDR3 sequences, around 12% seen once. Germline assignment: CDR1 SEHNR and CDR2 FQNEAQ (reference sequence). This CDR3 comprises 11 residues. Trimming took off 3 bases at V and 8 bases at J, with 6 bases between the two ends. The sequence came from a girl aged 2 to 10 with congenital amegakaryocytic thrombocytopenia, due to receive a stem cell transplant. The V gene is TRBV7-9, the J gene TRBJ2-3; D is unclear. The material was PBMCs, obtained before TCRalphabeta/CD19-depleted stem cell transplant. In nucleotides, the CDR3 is TGTGCCAGCAGCTTCGGCCCTACGCAGTATTTT. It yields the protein CASSFGPTQYF.